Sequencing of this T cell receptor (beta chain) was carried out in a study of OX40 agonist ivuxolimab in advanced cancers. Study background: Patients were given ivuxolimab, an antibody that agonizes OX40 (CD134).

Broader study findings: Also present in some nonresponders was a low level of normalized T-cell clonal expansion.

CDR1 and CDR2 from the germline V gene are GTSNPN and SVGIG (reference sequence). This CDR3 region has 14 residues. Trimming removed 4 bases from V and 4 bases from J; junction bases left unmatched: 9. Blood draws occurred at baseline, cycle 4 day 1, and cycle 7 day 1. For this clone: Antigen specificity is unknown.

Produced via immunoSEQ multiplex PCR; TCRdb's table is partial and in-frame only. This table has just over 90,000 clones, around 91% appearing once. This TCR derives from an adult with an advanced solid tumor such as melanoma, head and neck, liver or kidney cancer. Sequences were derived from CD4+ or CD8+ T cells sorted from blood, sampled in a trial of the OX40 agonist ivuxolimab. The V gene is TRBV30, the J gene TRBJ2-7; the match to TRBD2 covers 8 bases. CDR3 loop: CAWISAGEGYEQYF. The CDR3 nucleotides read TGTGCCTGGATCTCAGCGGGAGAAGGTTACGAGCAGTACTTC.